One sample yielded the 7 T cell receptor beta chains listed below, sequenced in a study of a mutant IDH1 vaccine in newly diagnosed glioma. Method: immunoSEQ multiplex PCR; TCRdb's copy keeps in-frame clones and lacks some. The sample contains about 56,000 clones, over 70% of which appear only once. Their specific antigens are unknown. Time point of the sample: week 47, end of study. Vaccinated patients received 300 ug of mutant IDH1 20-mer peptide per dose, with topical imiquimod. This material consisted of PBMCs, taken from a glioma patient whose treatment included an IDH1 peptide vaccine. Receptor source: a man in his fifties with glioma.

The chain links TRBV2 to TRBJ1-3, with D hard to call. V was pared by 8 bases and J by 0 bases, with 17 bases between. Germline values: CDR1 SNHLY, CDR2 FYNNEI. CDR3 length: 16 residues. CDR3 sequence reads: CASSPLWLNSGNTIYF. In DNA form, the CDR3 reads TGTGCCAGCTCCCCCCTTTGGCTGAACTCTGGAAACACCATATATTTT.

The chain is built from TRBV5-6 and TRBJ1-5, with TRBD1 as a possible D gene (5 bases). Germline V gene lookup returns CDR1 SGHDT and CDR2 YYEEEE. CDR3 size: 15 residues. Trimming removed 1 base at V and 1 base at J, with 9 bases between. The DNA for the CDR3 is TGTGCCAGCAGCTTGTTGGGACTGAGCAATCAGCCCCAGCATTTT. Residues: CASSLLGLSNQPQHF. Variable domain in full (rest from reference TRBV5-6 and TRBJ1-5): DAGVTQSPTHLIKTRGQQVTLRCSPKSGHDTVSWYQQALGQGPQFIFQYYEEEERQRGNFPDRFSGHQFPNYSSELNVNALLLGDSALYLCASSLLGLSNQPQHFGDGTRLSIL.

The sample holds a few counts of this clone. This rearrangement joins TRBV2 to TRBJ1-5; 7 positions match TRBD1. V was clipped by 3 bases and J by 11 bases; unmatched bases: 10. This CDR3 spans 14 amino acids. Germline-derived CDR1 and CDR2 are SNHLY and FYNNEI. The CDR3 bases are TGTGCCAGCAGTGATAAGGTATCAGGGGGTACCCAGCATTTT. This encodes CASSDKVSGGTQHF.

CDR3 DNA: TGTGCCAGCAGATGGGACAGGGGACCCTACGAGCAGTACTTC. The encoded protein is CASRWDRGPYEQYF. The rearrangement uses TRBV28 and TRBJ2-7, with 10 bases identical to TRBD1. The V segment lost 6 bases and the J segment 2 bases; nucleotides outside the gene matches: 4. Per the germline V gene, CDR1 is MDHEN and CDR2 is SYDVKM. The CDR3 is made up of 14 amino acids.

This rearrangement joins TRBV30 to TRBJ1-5; the D is unclear. Trimming stripped 3 bases from V and 4 bases from J, with 10 bases between. CDR3 length: 13 amino acids. The germline V gene has CDR1 GTSNPN and CDR2 SVGIG (reference sequence). This CDR3 reads CAWRLGENQPQHF. The DNA for the CDR3 is TGTGCCTGGAGGCTAGGTGAGAATCAGCCCCAGCATTTT.

This clone showed up just a few times. The chain combines TRBV2 with TRBJ1-2, with a possible D match to TRBD1 (5 bases). Trimming took off 6 bases at V and 5 bases at J, with 13 bases between the two ends. The CDR3 sequence is 13 residues long. Germline CDR1 is SNHLY and CDR2 is FYNNEI. In nucleotides, the CDR3 is TGTGCCAGCAGGGGGGACGGGAGTTATGGCTACACCTTC. Its translation is CASRGDGSYGYTF.

This clone has just a few counts. At one end, the junction sequence differs from germline, possibly due to a read error. CDR3 amino acids: CASSLVGTLFF. In nucleotides, the CDR3 is TGTGCCAGCAGCTTAGTCGGGACTCTTTTCTTC. The chain carries TRBV7-2 and TRBJ2-7; the D gene is possibly TRBD2 (6 bases). This CDR3 is 11 amino acids long. The germline CDR1 and CDR2 sequences are SGHTA and FQGNSA.